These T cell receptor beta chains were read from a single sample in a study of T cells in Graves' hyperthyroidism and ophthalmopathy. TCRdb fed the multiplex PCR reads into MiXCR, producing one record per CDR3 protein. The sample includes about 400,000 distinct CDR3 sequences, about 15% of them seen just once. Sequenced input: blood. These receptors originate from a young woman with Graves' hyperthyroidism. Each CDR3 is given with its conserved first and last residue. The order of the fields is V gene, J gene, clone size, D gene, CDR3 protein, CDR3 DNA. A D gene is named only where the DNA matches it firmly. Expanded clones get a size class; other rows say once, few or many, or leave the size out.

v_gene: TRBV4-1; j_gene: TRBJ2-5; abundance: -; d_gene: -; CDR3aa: CASTPLQGKETQYF; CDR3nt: TGCGCCAGCACCCCCCTCCAGGGGAAAGAGACCCAGTACTTC
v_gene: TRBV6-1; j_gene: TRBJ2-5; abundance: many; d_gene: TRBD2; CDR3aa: CAGQLIAGAAETQYF; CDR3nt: TGTGCCGGGCAACTCATAGCGGGAGCGGCAGAGACCCAGTACTTC
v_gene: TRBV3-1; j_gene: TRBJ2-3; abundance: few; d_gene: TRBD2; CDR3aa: CASRTSGRAKDTQYF; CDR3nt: TGTGCCAGCAGGACTAGCGGGAGGGCCAAAGATACGCAGTATTTT
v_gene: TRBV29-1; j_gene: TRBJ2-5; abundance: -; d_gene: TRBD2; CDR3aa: CSVEERTSRKTQYF; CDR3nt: TGCAGCGTTGAAGAAAGGACTAGTAGGAAGACCCAGTACTTC
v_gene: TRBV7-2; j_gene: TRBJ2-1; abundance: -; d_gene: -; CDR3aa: CAITVKSSYEQFF; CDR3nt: TGTGCCATAACAGTGAAGAGCTCCTACGAGCAGTTCTTC
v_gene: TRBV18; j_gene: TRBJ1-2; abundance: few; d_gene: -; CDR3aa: CASSPLQELHDGYTF; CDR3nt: TGTGCCAGCTCACCACTACAGGAGCTGCACGATGGCTACACCTTC
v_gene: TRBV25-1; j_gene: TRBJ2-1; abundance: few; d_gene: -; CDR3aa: CASSEYRVRTVSYNEQFF; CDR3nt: TGTGCCAGCAGTGAATATAGAGTGAGGACAGTCTCCTACAATGAGCAGTTCTTC
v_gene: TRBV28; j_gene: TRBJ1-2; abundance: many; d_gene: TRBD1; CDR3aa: CAGRRQGDYGYTF; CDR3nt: TGTGCCGGCAGAAGGCAGGGGGACTATGGCTACACCTTC
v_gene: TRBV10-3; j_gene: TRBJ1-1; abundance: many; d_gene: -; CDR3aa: CAIGHLNTEAFF; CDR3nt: TGTGCCATCGGACACCTGAACACTGAAGCTTTCTTT
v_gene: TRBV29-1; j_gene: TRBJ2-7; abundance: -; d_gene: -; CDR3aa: CSVELRGEQYF; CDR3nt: TGCAGCGTTGAGCTTAGGGGCGAGCAGTACTTC
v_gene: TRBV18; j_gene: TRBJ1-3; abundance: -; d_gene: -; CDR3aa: CASSPPATVGGNTIYF; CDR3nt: TGTGCCAGCTCACCACCGGCGACAGTCGGTGGAAACACCATATATTTT
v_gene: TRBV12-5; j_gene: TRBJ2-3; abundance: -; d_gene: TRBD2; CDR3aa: CASGLSGLAGGRGDTQYF; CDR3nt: TGTGCTAGTGGTTTGTCCGGACTAGCGGGAGGCCGGGGAGATACGCAGTATTTT
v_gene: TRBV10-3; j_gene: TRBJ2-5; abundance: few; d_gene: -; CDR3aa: CAISESLRTQYF; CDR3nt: TGTGCCATCAGTGAGTCGTTGAGGACCCAGTACTTC
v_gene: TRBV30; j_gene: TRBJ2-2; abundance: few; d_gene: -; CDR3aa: CAWSRDMNTGELFF; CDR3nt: TGTGCCTGGAGTCGGGACATGAACACCGGGGAGCTGTTTTTT
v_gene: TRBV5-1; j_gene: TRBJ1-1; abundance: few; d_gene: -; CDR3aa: CASSLQGIKTEAFF; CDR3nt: TGCGCCAGCAGCTTGCAGGGAATTAAAACTGAAGCTTTCTTT
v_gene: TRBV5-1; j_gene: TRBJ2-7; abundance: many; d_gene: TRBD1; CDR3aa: CASSYVQGNEQYF; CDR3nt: TGCGCCAGCAGCTATGTACAGGGGAACGAGCAGTACTTC
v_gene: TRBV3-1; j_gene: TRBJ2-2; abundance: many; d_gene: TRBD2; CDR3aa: CASSQDVERENTGELFF; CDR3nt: TGTGCCAGCAGCCAAGATGTCGAGCGGGAGAACACCGGGGAGCTGTTTTTT
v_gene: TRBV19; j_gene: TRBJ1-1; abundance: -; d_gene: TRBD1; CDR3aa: CASSKRLGTGPGEAFF; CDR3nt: TGTGCCAGTAGTAAAAGATTGGGGACAGGGCCTGGTGAAGCTTTCTTT
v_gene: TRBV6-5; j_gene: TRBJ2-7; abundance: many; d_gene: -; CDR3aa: CASSYSMREATYEQYF; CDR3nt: TGTGCCAGCAGTTACTCGATGAGGGAAGCGACCTACGAGCAGTACTTC
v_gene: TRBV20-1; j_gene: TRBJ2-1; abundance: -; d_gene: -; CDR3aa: CSARLSNSYNEQFF; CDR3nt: TGCAGTGCTAGGTTGTCAAACTCCTACAATGAGCAGTTCTTC
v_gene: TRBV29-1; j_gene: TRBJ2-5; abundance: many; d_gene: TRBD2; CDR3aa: CSAPTSGPETQYF; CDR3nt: TGCAGCGCTCCGACTAGCGGCCCGGAGACCCAGTACTTC
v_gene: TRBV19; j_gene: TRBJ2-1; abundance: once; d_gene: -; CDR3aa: CASSIQQASGVYNEQFF; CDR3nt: TGTGCCAGTAGTATTCAGCAGGCTAGTGGTGTCTACAATGAGCAGTTCTTC
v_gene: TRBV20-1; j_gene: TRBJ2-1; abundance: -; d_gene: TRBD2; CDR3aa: CSARVLAGGSSYNEQFF; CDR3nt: TGCAGTGCTAGAGTCCTAGCGGGAGGGAGCTCCTACAATGAGCAGTTCTTC
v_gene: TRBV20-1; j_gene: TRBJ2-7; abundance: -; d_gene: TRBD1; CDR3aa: CSAPTSGTVYEQYF; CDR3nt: TGCAGTGCTCCGACTTCCGGGACAGTCTACGAGCAGTACTTC
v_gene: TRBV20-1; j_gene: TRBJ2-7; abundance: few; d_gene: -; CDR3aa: CSARDSAKSQTEQYF; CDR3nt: TGCAGTGCTAGAGATTCGGCTAAAAGCCAGACCGAGCAGTACTTC
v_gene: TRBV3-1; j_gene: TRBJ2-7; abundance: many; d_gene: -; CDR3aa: CASSQDAPYEQYF; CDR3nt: TGTGCCAGCAGCCAAGATGCCCCCTACGAGCAGTACTTC
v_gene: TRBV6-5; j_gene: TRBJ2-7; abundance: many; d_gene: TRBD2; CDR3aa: CASSYGREPPNYEQYF; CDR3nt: TGTGCCAGCAGTTACGGGAGGGAACCGCCGAACTACGAGCAGTACTTC
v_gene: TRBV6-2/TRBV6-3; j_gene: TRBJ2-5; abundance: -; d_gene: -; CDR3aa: CASSYEGLETQYF; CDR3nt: TGTGCCAGCAGTTACGAGGGGTTGGAGACCCAGTACTTC
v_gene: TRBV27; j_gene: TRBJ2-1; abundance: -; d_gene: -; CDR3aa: CASSLETGRGEQFF; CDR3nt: TGTGCCAGCAGCCTCGAGACAGGTCGGGGTGAGCAGTTCTTC
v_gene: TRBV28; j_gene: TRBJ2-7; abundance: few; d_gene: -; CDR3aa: CASSLSFSWASRSEQYF; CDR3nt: TGTGCCAGCAGTTTATCTTTTTCATGGGCCAGCAGGAGCGAGCAGTACTTC
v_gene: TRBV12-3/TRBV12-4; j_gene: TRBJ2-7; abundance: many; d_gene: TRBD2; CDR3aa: CASRSSGTYEQYF; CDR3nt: TGTGCCAGCAGGTCTAGCGGAACCTACGAGCAGTACTTC
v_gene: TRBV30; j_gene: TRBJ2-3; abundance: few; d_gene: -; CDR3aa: CAWSVLAPNGDTQYF; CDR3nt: TGTGCCTGGAGTGTCCTAGCCCCCAATGGGGATACGCAGTATTTT
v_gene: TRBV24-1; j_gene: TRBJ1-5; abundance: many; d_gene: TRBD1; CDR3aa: CATRIATGNQPQHF; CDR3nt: TGTGCCACCAGGATCGCGACAGGGAATCAGCCCCAGCATTTT
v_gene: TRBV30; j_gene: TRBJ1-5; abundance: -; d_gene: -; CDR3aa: CAWSISGGLVPQHF; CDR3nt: TGTGCCTGGAGCATATCCGGAGGCCTCGTGCCCCAGCATTTT
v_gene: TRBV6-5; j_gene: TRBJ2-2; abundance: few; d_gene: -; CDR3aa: CASSYSMWEVDTGELFF; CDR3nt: TGTGCCAGCAGTTACTCGATGTGGGAGGTCGACACCGGGGAGCTGTTTTTT
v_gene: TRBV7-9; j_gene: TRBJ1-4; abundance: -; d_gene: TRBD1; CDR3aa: CASSLGRTGEKLFF; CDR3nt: TGTGCCAGCAGCTTAGGTCGGACAGGTGAAAAACTGTTTTTT
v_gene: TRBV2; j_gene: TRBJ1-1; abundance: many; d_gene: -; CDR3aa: CASSGPEAFF; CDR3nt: TGTGCCAGCAGTGGGCCAGAAGCTTTCTTT
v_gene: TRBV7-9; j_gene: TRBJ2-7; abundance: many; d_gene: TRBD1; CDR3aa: CASRGQLSSYEQYF; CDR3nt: TGTGCCAGCAGGGGACAGTTGAGCTCCTACGAGCAGTACTTC
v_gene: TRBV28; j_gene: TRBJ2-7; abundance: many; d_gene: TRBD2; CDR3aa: CASIEPGLAYEQYF; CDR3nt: TGTGCCAGCATTGAACCGGGACTAGCGTACGAGCAGTACTTC
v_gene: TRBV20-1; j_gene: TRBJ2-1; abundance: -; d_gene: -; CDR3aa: CSASNNEQFF; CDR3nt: TGCAGTGCTAGTAACAATGAGCAGTTCTTC
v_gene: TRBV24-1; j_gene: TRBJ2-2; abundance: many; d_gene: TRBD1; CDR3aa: CATSDLNLGPGQGNTGELFF; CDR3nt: TGTGCCACCAGTGATTTGAACCTGGGACCGGGACAGGGAAACACCGGGGAGCTGTTTTTT
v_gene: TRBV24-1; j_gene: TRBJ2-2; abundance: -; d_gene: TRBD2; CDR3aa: CATSEPLAGNTGELFF; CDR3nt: TGTGCCACCAGTGAGCCCCTAGCGGGAAACACCGGGGAGCTGTTTTTT
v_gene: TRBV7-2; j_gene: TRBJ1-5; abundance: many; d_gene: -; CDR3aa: CASSLEQGQPQHF; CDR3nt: TGTGCCAGCAGCTTAGAACAGGGTCAGCCCCAGCATTTT
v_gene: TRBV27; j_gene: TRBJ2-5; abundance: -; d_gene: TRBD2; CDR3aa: CASSLDPRASGSWYF; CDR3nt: TGTGCCAGCAGTTTAGATCCCAGGGCTAGCGGGAGTTGGTACTTC
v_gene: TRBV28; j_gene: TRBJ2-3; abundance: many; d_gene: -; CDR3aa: CASSFIRGTSTDTQYF; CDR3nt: TGTGCCAGCAGTTTTATCCGGGGCACTAGCACAGATACGCAGTATTTT
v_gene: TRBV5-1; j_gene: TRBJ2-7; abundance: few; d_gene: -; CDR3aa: CASSLGNPSSYEQYF; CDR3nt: TGCGCCAGCAGCTTAGGGAATCCCAGCTCCTACGAGCAGTACTTC
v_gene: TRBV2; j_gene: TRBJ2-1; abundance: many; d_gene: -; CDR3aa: CASSELATRYSYNEQFF; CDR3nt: TGTGCCAGCAGTGAACTAGCGACTCGATACTCCTACAATGAGCAGTTCTTC
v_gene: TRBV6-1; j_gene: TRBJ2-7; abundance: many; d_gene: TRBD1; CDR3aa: CASSVAGQAYEQYF; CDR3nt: TGTGCCAGCAGCGTTGCGGGACAGGCTTACGAGCAGTACTTC
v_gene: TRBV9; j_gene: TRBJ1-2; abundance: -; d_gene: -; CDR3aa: CASSGGTVYGYTF; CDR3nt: TGTGCCAGCAGCGGCGGGACGGTGTATGGCTACACCTTC
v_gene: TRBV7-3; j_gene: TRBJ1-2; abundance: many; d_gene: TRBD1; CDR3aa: CASSPTGTGGGYTF; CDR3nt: TGTGCCAGCAGCCCTACCGGGACAGGGGGCGGCTACACCTTC
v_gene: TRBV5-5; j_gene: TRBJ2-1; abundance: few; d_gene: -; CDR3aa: CASSLDHAQNEQFF; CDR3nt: TGTGCCAGCAGCTTGGATCATGCGCAGAATGAGCAGTTCTTC
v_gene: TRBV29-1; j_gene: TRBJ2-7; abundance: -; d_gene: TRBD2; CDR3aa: CSVRGGSGYEQYF; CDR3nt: TGCAGCGTTCGGGGGGGGAGCGGCTACGAGCAGTACTTC
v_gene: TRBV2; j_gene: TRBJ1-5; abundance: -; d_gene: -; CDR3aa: CASSDLGNQPQHF; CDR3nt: TGTGCCAGCAGTGACCTGGGTAATCAGCCCCAGCATTTT